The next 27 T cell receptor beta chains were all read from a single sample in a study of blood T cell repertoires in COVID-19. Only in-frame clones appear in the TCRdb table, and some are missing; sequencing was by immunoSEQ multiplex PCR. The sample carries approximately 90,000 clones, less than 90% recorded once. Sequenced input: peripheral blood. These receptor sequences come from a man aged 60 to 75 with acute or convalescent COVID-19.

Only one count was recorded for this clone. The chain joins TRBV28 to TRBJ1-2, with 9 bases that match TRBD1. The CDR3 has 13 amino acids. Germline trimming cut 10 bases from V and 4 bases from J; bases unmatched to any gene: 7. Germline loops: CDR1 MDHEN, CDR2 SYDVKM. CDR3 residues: CATTGGETYGYTF. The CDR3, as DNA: TGTGCCACCACAGGGGGCGAGACCTATGGCTACACCTTC.

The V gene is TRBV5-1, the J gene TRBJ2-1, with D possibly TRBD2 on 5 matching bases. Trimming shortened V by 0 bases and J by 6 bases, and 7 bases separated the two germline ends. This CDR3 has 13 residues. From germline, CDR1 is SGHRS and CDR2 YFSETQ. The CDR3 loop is CASSLVAGNEQFF. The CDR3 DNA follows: TGCGCCAGCAGCTTGGTGGCGGGCAATGAGCAGTTCTTC.

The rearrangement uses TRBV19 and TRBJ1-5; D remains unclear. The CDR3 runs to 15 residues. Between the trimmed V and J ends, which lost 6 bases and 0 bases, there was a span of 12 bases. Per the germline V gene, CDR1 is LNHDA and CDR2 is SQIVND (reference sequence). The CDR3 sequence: CASRSQVNSNQPQHF. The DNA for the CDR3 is TGTGCCAGTAGGAGTCAGGTGAATAGCAATCAGCCCCAGCATTTT.

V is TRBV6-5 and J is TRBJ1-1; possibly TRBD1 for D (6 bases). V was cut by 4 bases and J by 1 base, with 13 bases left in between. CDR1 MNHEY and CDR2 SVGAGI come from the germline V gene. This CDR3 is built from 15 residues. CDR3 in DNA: TGTGCCAGCAGTTGGGGAGGGGGGGCGAACACTGAAGCTTTCTTT. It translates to CASSWGGGANTEAFF.

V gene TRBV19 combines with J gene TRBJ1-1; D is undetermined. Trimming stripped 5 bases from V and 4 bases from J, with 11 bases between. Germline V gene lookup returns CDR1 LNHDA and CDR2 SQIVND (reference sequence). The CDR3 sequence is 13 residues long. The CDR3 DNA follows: TGTGCCAGTAGTTTAGCGTCGTCCACTGAAGCTTTCTTT. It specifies CASSLASSTEAFF.

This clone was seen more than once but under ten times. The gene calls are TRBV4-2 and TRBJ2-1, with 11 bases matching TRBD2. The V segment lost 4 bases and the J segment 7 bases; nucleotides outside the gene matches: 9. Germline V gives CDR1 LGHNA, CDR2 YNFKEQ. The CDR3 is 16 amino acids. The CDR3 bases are TGTGCCAGCAGCCCTCTGATTGGGACTAGCGGAAATGAGCAGTTCTTC. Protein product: CASSPLIGTSGNEQFF.

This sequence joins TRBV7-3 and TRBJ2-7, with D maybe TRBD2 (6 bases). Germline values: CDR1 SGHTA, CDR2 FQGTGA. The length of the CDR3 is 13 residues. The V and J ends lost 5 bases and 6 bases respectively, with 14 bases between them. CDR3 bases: TGTGCCAGCAGCCGAGAGGGAGGCCGCGAGCAGTACTTC. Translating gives CASSREGGREQYF. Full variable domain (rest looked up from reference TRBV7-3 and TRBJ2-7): GAGVSQTPSNKVTEKGKYVELRCDPISGHTALYWYRQSLGQGPEFLIYFQGTGAADDSGLPNDRFFAVRPEGSVSTLKIQRTERGDSAVYLCASSREGGREQYFGPGTRLTVT.

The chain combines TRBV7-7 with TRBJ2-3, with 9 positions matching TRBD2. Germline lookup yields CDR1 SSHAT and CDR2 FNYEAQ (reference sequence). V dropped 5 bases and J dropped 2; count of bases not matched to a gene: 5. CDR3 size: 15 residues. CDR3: CASSPKRGVTDTQYF. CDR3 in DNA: TGTGCCAGCAGCCCTAAGCGGGGGGTCACAGATACGCAGTATTTT.

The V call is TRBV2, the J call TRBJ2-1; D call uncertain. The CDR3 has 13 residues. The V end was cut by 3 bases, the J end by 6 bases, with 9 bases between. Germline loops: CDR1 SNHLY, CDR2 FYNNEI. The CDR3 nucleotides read TGTGCCAGCAGTGACCTTTACTTCAATGAGCAGTTCTTC. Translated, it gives CASSDLYFNEQFF.

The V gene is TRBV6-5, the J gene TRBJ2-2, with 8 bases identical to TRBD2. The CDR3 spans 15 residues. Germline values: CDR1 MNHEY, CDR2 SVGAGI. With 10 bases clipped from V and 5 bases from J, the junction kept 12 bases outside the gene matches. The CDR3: CATRGGPTRTGELFF. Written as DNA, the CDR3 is TGTGCCACCCGGGGGGGACCAACTCGAACCGGGGAGCTGTTTTTT.

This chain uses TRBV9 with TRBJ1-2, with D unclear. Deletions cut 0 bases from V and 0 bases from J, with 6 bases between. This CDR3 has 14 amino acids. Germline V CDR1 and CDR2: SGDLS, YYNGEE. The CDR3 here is CASSVAAANYGYTF. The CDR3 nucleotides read TGTGCCAGCAGCGTAGCGGCGGCTAACTATGGCTACACCTTC.

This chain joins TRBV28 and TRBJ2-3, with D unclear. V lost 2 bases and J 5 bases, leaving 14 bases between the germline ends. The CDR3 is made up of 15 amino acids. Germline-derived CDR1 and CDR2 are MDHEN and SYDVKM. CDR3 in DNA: TGTGCCAGCAGTTTAGTGGGCCCCCTGGAAGATACGCAGTATTTT. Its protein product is CASSLVGPLEDTQYF.

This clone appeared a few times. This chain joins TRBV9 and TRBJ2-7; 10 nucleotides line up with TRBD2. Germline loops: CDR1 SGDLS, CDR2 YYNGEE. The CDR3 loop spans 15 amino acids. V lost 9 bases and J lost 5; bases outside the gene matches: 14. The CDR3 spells CAKRGGAGGGHEQYF. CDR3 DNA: TGTGCCAAACGCGGGGGAGCGGGAGGGGGCCACGAGCAGTACTTC.

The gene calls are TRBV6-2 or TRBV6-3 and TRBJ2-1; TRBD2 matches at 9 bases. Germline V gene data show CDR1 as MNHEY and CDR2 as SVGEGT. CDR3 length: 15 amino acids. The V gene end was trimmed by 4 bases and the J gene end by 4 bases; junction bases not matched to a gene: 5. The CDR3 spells CASSSPAGGYNEQFF. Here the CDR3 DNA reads TGTGCCAGCAGTTCCCCAGCGGGGGGATACAATGAGCAGTTCTTC.

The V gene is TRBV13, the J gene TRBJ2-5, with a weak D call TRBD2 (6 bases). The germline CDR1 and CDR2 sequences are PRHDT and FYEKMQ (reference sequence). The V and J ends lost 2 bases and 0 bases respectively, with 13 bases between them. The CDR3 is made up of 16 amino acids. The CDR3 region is CASSLYRRAYQETQYF. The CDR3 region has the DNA TGTGCCAGCAGCTTATATCGGAGGGCGTACCAAGAGACCCAGTACTTC.

The CDR3 loop is CASSTEFRGNQPQHF. CDR3 bases: TGTGCCAGCAGTACTGAGTTTCGGGGCAATCAGCCCCAGCATTTT. The chain has TRBV6-6 and TRBJ1-5; D remains ambiguous. This CDR3 spans 15 amino acids. The germline V gene has CDR1 MNHNY and CDR2 SVGAGI (reference sequence). V was trimmed by 5 bases and J by 2 bases, leaving 13 bases between them.

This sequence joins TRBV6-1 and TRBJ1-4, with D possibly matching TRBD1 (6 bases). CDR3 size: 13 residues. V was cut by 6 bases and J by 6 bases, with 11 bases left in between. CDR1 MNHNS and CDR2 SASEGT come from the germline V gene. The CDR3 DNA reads TGTGCCAGCAGACCGAGGACAGATGAAAAACTGTTTTTT. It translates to CASRPRTDEKLFF.

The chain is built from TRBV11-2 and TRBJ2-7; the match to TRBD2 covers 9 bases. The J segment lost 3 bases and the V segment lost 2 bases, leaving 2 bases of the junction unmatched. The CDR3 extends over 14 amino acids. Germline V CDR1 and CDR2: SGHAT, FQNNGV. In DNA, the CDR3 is TGTGCCAGCAGCTTATTACTAGCGGGCTACGAGCAGTACTTC. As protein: CASSLLLAGYEQYF. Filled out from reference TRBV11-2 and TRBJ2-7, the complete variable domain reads EAGVAQSPRYKIIEKRQSVAFWCNPISGHATLYWYQQILGQGPKLLIQFQNNGVVDDSQLPKDRFSAERLKGVDSTLKIQPAKLEDSAVYLCASSLLLAGYEQYFGPGTRLTVT.

CDR3: CASGSREGYTF. CDR3 coding DNA: TGTGCTAGTGGTTCCAGGGAAGGCTACACCTTC. V is TRBV12-5 and J is TRBJ1-2; D possibly corresponds to TRBD1 (5 bases). Deletions cut 4 bases from V and 8 bases from J, with 8 bases between. The CDR3 is 11 amino acids. Germline V lookup: CDR1 LGHNT, CDR2 FRNRAP.

The CDR3 coding sequence is TGCGCCAGCAGTCGGGGGGAGGGTCCGAACACCGGGGAGCTGTTTTTT. Translation gives CASSRGEGPNTGELFF. The V and J genes are TRBV10-2 and TRBJ2-2; 7 positions agree with TRBD2. V trimming: 5 bases; J trimming: 0 bases; junction bases outside the gene matches: 6. Germline loops: CDR1 WSHSY, CDR2 SAAADI. The CDR3 spans 16 residues.

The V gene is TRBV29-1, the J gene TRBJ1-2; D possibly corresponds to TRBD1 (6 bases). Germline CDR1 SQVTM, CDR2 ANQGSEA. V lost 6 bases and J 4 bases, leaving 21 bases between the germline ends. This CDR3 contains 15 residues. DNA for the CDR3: TGCAGCGTCGCTGTTACAGATTTGGGGGCCTATGGCTACACCTTC. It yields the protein CSVAVTDLGAYGYTF.

The CDR3 nucleotides read TGTGCCAGCAGCTTAAGAGCGGGGGTTAGCACAGATACGCAGTATTTT. Translating gives CASSLRAGVSTDTQYF. The chain carries TRBV7-9 and TRBJ2-3, with 8 bases lining up with TRBD2. The germline CDR1 and CDR2 sequences are SEHNR and FQNEAQ (reference sequence). The length of the CDR3 is 16 residues. V trimming: 2 bases; J trimming: 0 bases; junction bases outside the gene matches: 4.

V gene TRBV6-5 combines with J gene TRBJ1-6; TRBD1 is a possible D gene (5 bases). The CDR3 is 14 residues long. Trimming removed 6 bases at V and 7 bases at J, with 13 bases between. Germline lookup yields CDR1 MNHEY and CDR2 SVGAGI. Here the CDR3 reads CASRRDPTNSPLHF. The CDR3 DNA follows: TGTGCCAGCAGGCGGGACCCGACCAATTCACCCCTCCACTTT.

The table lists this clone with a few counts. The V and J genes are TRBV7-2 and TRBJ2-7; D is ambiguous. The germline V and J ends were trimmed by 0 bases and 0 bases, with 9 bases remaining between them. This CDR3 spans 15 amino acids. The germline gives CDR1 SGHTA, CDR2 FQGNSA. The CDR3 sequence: CASSLAPASSYEQYF. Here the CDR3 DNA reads TGTGCCAGCAGCTTAGCGCCTGCCAGCTCCTACGAGCAGTACTTC. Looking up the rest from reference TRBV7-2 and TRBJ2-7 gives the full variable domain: GAGVSQSPSNKVTEKGKDVELRCDPISGHTALYWYRQSLGQGLEFLIYFQGNSAPDKSGLPSDRFSAERTGGSVSTLTIQRTQQEDSAVYLCASSLAPASSYEQYFGPGTRLTVT.

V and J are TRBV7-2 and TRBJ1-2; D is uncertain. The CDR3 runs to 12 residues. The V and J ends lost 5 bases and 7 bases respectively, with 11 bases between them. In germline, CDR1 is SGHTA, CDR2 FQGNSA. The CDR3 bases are TGTGCCAGCAGCCCCCAGGAGGGTGGCTACACCTTC. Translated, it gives CASSPQEGGYTF.

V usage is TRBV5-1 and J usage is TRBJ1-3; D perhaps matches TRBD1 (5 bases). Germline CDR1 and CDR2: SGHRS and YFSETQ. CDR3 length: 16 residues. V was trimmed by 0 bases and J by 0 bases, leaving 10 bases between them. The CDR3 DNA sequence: TGCGCCAGCAGCTTGGAACAGGCGAGCTCTGGAAACACCATATATTTT. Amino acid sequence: CASSLEQASSGNTIYF.

In DNA form, the CDR3 reads TGTGCCAGTAGTATCGGTAGAGCGGGAGGGCTTTATGGTGAGCAGTTCTTC. This codes for CASSIGRAGGLYGEQFF. The chain has TRBV19 and TRBJ2-1; 10 positions agree with TRBD2. V gave up 3 bases and J gave up 9 bases; unmatched junction bases: 14. CDR3 size: 17 residues. Germline CDR1 reads LNHDA; CDR2 reads SQIVND (reference sequence).